What follows are 16 T cell receptor beta chains derived from one specimen sequenced in a study of blood T cell repertoires in COVID-19. Assay: immunoSEQ multiplex PCR; the TCRdb copy retains only in-frame clones and omits some. The sample records roughly 140,000 clones, 84% being singletons. Sequenced: peripheral blood. The receptors stem from a man between 70 and 80 years old with acute or convalescent COVID-19.

Written as DNA, the CDR3 is TGTGCCAGCAGCCAAGATCAGGGAATGCAGCCCCAGCATTTT. Residues: CASSQDQGMQPQHF. The rearrangement joins TRBV3-1 (or the pseudogene TRBV3-2) to TRBJ1-5; D might be TRBD1 (5 bases). The V end lost 0 bases, the J end lost 7 bases, and 10 bases lay between the germline ends. This CDR3 contains 14 residues. CDR1 is LGHDT, CDR2 YNNKEL, per germline (reference sequence).

This chain joins TRBV28 and TRBJ2-5; TRBD2 agrees at 8 bases. With 6 bases clipped from V and 4 bases from J, the junction kept 10 bases outside the gene matches. The CDR3 sequence is 15 residues long. Germline loops: CDR1 MDHEN, CDR2 SYDVKM. The CDR3 region has the DNA TGTGCCAGCAGGCCGGGACTAGGGTTCTCAGAGACCCAGTACTTC. Its protein is CASRPGLGFSETQYF.

The chain couples TRBV7-8 to TRBJ2-5; TRBD1 aligns across 9 bases. Germline V gives CDR1 SGHVS, CDR2 FQNEAQ. V lost 6 bases and J lost 5; bases outside the gene matches: 10. The CDR3 runs to 15 residues. The CDR3: CASSQVQGAGETQYF. The CDR3 region has the DNA TGTGCCAGCAGTCAAGTACAGGGGGCCGGGGAGACCCAGTACTTC. Full variable domain (rest looked up from reference TRBV7-8 and TRBJ2-5): GAGVSQSPRYKVAKRGQDVALRCDPISGHVSLFWYQQALGQGPEFLTYFQNEAQLDKSGLPSDRFFAERPEGSVSTLKIQRTQQEDSAVYLCASSQVQGAGETQYFGPGTRLLVL.

A single count supports this clone. This rearrangement joins TRBV9 to TRBJ2-2; TRBD1 agrees at 7 bases. Germline-derived CDR1 and CDR2 are SGDLS and YYNGEE. The CDR3 is 16 residues long. V was pared by 4 bases and J by 5 bases, with 11 bases of the junction left unmatched. The CDR3 protein is CASSPGTDPRTGELFF. DNA for the CDR3: TGTGCCAGCAGCCCAGGGACAGACCCTAGGACCGGGGAGCTGTTTTTT.

The J gene is TRBJ2-6, the V gene TRBV13; the D gene is possibly TRBD2 (5 bases). The CDR3 is 16 residues long. Between the trimmed V and J ends, which lost 4 bases and 4 bases, there was a span of 14 bases. Germline V CDR1 and CDR2: PRHDT, FYEKMQ (reference sequence). CDR3 in DNA: TGTGCCAGCAGCTCAGCGGATGGTGGCGGGGCCAACGTCCTGACTTTC. Translating gives CASSSADGGGANVLTF.

This clone was counted between two and nine times. The chain uses TRBV6-2 or TRBV6-3 and TRBJ1-5; possibly TRBD1 for D (6 bases). Germline CDR1 and CDR2: MNHEY and SVGEGT. CDR3 length equals 17 residues. V shed 3 bases and J shed 0 bases, with 15 bases lying between them. CDR3 coding DNA: TGTGCCAGCAGTTATCTCGCAGGGGCCCTTAGCAATCAGCCCCAGCATTTT. As protein: CASSYLAGALSNQPQHF.

J is TRBJ1-2 and V is TRBV6-5; possibly TRBD1 for D (6 bases). Germline CDR1 and CDR2: MNHEY and SVGAGI. This CDR3 spans 11 amino acids. V was clipped by 4 bases and J by 10 bases, with 10 bases between them. The CDR3 sequence: CASSSGQTYTF. CDR3 nucleotides: TGTGCCAGCAGTTCCGGACAGACCTACACCTTC.

CDR3 in DNA: TGTGCCAGTAGTATACGGCGGGGGAACACTGAAGCTTTCTTT. It is translated as CASSIRRGNTEAFF. V and J are TRBV19 and TRBJ1-1, with D unclear. The CDR3 totals 14 residues. V was cut by 2 bases and J by 1 base, with 8 bases left in between. The germline gives CDR1 LNHDA, CDR2 SQIVND (reference sequence).

The V call is TRBV4-1, the J call TRBJ1-1, with 11 positions matching TRBD1. The CDR3 spans 15 residues. The junction had 6 bases not matched to a gene; V was cut back by 3 bases and J by 6 bases. The V gene's germline CDR1 is MGHRA and CDR2 YSYEKL. Here the CDR3 DNA reads TGCGCCAGCAGCCAGGAGGGACAGGGGGACGCTGAAGCTTTCTTT. Residues: CASSQEGQGDAEAFF.

The chain uses TRBV6-5 and TRBJ1-5; 8 positions agree with TRBD1. The CDR3 has 14 amino acids. In germline, CDR1 is MNHEY, CDR2 SVGAGI. Unmatched junction bases numbered 7, after V lost 5 bases and J lost 7 bases. The CDR3 sequence: CASSPGQGWQPQHF. In DNA, the CDR3 is TGTGCCAGCAGTCCAGGACAGGGATGGCAGCCCCAGCATTTT.

This clone was observed once. The chain couples TRBV10-3 to TRBJ2-7; 7 bases map to TRBD1. Germline assignment: CDR1 ENHRY and CDR2 SYGVKD. This CDR3 region has 15 residues. After removal of 3 bases from V and 3 bases from J, the junction contained 8 bases not matched to a gene. CDR3 region: CAISDTGTASYEQYF. The CDR3 DNA follows: TGTGCCATCAGTGATACCGGGACAGCCAGCTACGAGCAGTACTTC.

The J gene is TRBJ2-2, the V gene TRBV28; 9 bases are a match to TRBD2. This CDR3 region has 16 residues. In germline, CDR1 is MDHEN, CDR2 SYDVKM. J lost 5 bases, V lost 9 bases, and 13 bases had no gene match. The CDR3 nucleotides read TGTGCCAGTAAAAAGGATAGCGGGAGTGGTACCGGGGAGCTGTTTTTT. Its protein product is CASKKDSGSGTGELFF.

This clone was seen a handful of times. V usage is TRBV6-5 and J usage is TRBJ1-5, with no clear D. From germline, CDR1 is MNHEY and CDR2 SVGAGI. V dropped 7 bases and J dropped 4 bases, with 14 bases sitting between them. CDR3 length: 14 residues. In DNA form, the CDR3 reads TGTGCCAGCAATTCGGGTCAGCGGAATCAGCCCCAGCATTTT. Its translation is CASNSGQRNQPQHF.

The chain carries TRBV28 and TRBJ1-2, with TRBD1 matching over 7 bases. Germline CDR1 MDHEN, CDR2 SYDVKM. Germline trimming cut 8 bases from V and 8 bases from J; bases unmatched to any gene: 11. The CDR3 sequence is 13 residues long. In DNA, the CDR3 is TGTGCCAGCTTGCTCACAGGGGCTCGCGGCTACACCTTC. It codes for CASLLTGARGYTF.

Written as DNA, the CDR3 is TGCGCCAGCAGCTTGGGTGGCCTAGCGGGCCCCACAGATACGCAGTATTTT. It translates to CASSLGGLAGPTDTQYF. The chain employs TRBV5-1 and TRBJ2-3, with TRBD2 matching over 8 bases. The CDR3 consists of 17 residues. Germline V lookup: CDR1 SGHRS, CDR2 YFSETQ. The J segment lost 2 bases and the V segment lost 0 bases, leaving 8 bases of the junction unmatched. The entire variable domain, with the rest obtained from reference TRBV5-1 and TRBJ2-3, is as follows: KAGVTQTPRYLIKTRGQQVTLSCSPISGHRSVSWYQQTPGQGLQFLFEYFSETQRNKGNFPGRFSGRQFSNSRSEMNVSTLELGDSALYLCASSLGGLAGPTDTQYFGPGTRLTVL.

The V and J genes are TRBV30 and TRBJ1-2; the match to TRBD1 covers 11 bases. The CDR3 covers 16 residues. J was trimmed by 6 bases and V by 3 bases; bases with no gene match: 12. Germline assignment: CDR1 GTSNPN and CDR2 SVGIG (reference sequence). This chain's CDR3 is CAWRPRPGQGGDGYTF. The CDR3 DNA reads TGTGCCTGGAGGCCAAGGCCGGGACAGGGGGGGGATGGCTACACCTTC. Based on the CDR3 plus reference TRBV30 and TRBJ1-2, the full variable domain is SQTIHQWPATLVQPVGSPLSLECTVEGTSNPNLYWYRQAAGRGLQLLFYSVGIGQISSEVPQNLSASRPQDRQFILSSKKLLLSDSGFYLCAWRPRPGQGGDGYTFGSGTRLTVV.